This T cell receptor (beta chain) was identified in a study of control samples from healthy donors and cancer patients. Profiling relied on immunoSEQ multiplex PCR, and the TCRdb table lists in-frame clones only, not all of them. The data contain around 140,000 clones, roughly 89% of them singletons. This CDR3 spans 17 amino acids. The V end lost 2 bases, the J end lost 8 bases, and 19 bases lay between the germline ends. Germline CDR1 LNHDA, CDR2 SQIVND (reference sequence). This sequence joins TRBV19 and TRBJ1-6; D remains unclear. What was sequenced was PBMCs. The receptor's source is a man over 45 with head and neck cancer. CDR3 sequence reads: CASSIPGRGGLYSPLHF. The CDR3 DNA sequence: TGTGCCAGTAGTATACCCGGCCGGGGAGGATTATATTCACCCCTCCACTTT. Combining the CDR3 with reference TRBV19 and TRBJ1-6 gives the whole variable domain DGGITQSPKYLFRKEGQNVTLSCEQNLNHDAMYWYRQDPGQGLRLIYYSQIVNDFQKGDIAEGYSVSREKKESFPLTVTSAQKNPTAFYLCASSIPGRGGLYSPLHFGNGTRLTVT.